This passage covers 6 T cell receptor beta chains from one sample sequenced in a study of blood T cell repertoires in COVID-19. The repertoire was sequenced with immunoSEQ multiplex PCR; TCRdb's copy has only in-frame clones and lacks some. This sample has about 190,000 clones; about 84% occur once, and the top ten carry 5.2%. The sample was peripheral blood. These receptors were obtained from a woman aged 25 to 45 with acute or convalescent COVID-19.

The CDR3 nucleotides are TGTGCCAGCAGCTCCGTTGGGGCCGCAGATACGCAGTATTTT. Amino acid sequence: CASSSVGAADTQYF. The V call is TRBV7-9, the J call TRBJ2-3, with D possibly matching TRBD1 (5 bases). The CDR3 loop spans 14 amino acids. In germline, CDR1 is SEHNR, CDR2 FQNEAQ (reference sequence). Between the trimmed V and J ends, which lost 4 bases and 4 bases, there was a span of 12 bases.

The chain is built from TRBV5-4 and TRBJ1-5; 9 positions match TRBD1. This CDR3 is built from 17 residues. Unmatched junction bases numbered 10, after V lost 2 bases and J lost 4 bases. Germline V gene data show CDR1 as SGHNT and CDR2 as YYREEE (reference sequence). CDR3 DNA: TGTGCCAGCAGCTTTAGATCCGGGACAGGGTCTAATCAGCCCCAGCATTTT. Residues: CASSFRSGTGSNQPQHF. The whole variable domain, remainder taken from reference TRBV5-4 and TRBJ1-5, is ETGVTQSPTHLIKTRGQQVTLRCSSQSGHNTVSWYQQALGQGPQFIFQYYREEENGRGNFPPRFSGLQFPNYSSELNVNALELDDSALYLCASSFRSGTGSNQPQHFGDGTRLSIL.

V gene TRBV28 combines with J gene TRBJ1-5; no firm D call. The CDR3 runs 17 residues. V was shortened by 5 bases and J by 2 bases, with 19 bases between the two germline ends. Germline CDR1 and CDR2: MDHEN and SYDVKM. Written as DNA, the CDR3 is TGTGCCAGCAGTCCCTGGCGGTGGGTCGAGGGCAATCAGCCCCAGCATTTT. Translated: CASSPWRWVEGNQPQHF.

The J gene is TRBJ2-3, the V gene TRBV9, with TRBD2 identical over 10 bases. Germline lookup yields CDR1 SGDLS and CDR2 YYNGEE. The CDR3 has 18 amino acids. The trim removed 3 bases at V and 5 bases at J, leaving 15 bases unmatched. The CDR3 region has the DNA TGTGCCAGCAGCGGGGCCGGGACTAGCGAGGTTACAGGAGATACGCAGTATTTT. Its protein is CASSGAGTSEVTGDTQYF.

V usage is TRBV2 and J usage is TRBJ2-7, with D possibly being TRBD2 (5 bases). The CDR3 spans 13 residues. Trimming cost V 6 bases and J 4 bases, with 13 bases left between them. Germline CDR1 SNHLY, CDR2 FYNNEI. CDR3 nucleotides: TGTGCCAGCAGAAGGCCGCGAGGGTACGAGCAGTACTTC. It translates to CASRRPRGYEQYF.

CDR3 protein: CASSGLAVEQYF. DNA of the CDR3: TGTGCCAGCAGCGGACTAGCGGTGGAGCAGTACTTC. V gene TRBV6-5 combines with J gene TRBJ2-7, with 10 nucleotides matching TRBD2. V shed 6 bases, J shed 7 bases, and the junction held 3 bases outside the gene matches. This CDR3 contains 12 residues. The germline V gene encodes CDR1 MNHEY and CDR2 SVGAGI.